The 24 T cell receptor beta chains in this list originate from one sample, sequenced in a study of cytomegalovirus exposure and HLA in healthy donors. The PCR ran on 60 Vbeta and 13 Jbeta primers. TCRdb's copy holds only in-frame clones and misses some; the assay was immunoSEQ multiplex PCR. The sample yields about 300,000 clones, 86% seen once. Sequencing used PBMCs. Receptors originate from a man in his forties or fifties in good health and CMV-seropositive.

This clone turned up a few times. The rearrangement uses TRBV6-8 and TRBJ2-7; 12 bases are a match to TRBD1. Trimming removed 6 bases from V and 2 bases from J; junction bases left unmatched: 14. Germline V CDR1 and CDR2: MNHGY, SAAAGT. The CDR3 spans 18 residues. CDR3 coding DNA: TGTGCCAGCAGAGAACTTCCGGGACAGGGGGCGATTACCTACGAGCAGTACTTC. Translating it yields CASRELPGQGAITYEQYF.

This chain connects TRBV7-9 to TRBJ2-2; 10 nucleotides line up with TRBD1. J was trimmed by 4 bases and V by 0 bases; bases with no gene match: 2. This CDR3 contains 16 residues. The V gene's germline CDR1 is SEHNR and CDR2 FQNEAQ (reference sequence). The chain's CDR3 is CASSLATGGRTGELFF. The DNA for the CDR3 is TGTGCCAGCAGCTTAGCGACAGGGGGCCGCACCGGGGAGCTGTTTTTT.

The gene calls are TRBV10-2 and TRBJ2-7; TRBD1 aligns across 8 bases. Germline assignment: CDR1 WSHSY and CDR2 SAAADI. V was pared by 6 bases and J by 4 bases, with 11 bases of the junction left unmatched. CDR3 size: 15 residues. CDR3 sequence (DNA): TGCGCCAGCAGCGAAAAGGACAGGGACTTATACGAGCAGTACTTC. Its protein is CASSEKDRDLYEQYF.

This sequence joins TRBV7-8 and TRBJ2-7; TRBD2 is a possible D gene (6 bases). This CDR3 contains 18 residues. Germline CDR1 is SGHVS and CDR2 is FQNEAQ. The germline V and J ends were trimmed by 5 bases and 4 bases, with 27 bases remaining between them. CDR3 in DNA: TGTGCCAGCAGCCCCCCGCTAGCGAGCACCCCAGGAGGATACGAGCAGTACTTC. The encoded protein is CASSPPLASTPGGYEQYF.

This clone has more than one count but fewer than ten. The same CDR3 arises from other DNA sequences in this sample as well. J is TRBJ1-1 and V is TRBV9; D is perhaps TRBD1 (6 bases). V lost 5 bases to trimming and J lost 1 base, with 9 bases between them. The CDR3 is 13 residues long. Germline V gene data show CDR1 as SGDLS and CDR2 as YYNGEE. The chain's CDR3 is CASSPTGNTEAFF. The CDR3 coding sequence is TGTGCCAGCAGTCCGACAGGGAACACTGAAGCTTTCTTT.

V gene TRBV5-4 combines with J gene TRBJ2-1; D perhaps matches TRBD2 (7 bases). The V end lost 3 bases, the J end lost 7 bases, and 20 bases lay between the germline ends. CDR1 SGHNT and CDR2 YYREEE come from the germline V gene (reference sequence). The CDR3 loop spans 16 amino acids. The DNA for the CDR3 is TGTGCCAGCAGCTCCGGGGGGCGGGAAGTTATAAATGAGCAGTTCTTC. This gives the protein CASSSGGREVINEQFF.

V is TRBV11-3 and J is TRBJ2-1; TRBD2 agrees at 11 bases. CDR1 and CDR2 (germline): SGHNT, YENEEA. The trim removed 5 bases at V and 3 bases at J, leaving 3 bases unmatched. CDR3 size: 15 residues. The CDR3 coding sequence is TGTGCCAGCAGCGCAGGGACTAGCGGCTACAATGAGCAGTTCTTC. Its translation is CASSAGTSGYNEQFF.

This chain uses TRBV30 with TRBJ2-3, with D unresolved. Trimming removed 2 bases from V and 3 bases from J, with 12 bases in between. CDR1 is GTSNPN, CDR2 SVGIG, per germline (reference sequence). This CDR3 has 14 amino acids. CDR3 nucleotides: TGTGCCTGGAGTCCCATGAGGTGGACAGATACGCAGTATTTT. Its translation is CAWSPMRWTDTQYF.

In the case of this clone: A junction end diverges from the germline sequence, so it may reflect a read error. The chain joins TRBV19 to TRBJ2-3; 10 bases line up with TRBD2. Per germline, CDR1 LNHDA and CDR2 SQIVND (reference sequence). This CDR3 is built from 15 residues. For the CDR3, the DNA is TGTGCCAGTAGGATAGCGGGAGGTAGCACAGATACGCAGTATTTT. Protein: CASRIAGGSTDTQYF.

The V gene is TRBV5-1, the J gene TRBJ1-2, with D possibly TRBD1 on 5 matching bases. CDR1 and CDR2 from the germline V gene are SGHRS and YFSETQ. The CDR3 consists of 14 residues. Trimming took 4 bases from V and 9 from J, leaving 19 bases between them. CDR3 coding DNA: TGCGCCAGCAGCCAGGACACGCTGAGCAACCGCTACACCTTC. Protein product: CASSQDTLSNRYTF.

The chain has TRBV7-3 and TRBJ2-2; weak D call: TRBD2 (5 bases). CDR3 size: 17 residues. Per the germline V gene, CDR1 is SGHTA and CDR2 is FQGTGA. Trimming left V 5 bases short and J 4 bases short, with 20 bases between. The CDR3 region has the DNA TGTGCCAGCAGCCAACTGGGGAGTTCGAGCAGCACCGGGGAGCTGTTTTTT. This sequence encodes CASSQLGSSSSTGELFF.

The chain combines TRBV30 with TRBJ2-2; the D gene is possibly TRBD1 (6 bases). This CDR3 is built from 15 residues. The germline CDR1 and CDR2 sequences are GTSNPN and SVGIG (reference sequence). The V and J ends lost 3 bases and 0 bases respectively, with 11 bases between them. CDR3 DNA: TGTGCCTGGAGCCCGACAGGCACGAACACCGGGGAGCTGTTTTTT. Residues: CAWSPTGTNTGELFF.

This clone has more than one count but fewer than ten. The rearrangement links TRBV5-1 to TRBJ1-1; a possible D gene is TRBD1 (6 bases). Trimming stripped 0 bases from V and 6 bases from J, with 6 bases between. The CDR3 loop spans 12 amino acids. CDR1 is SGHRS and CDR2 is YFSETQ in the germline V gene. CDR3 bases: TGCGCCAGCAGCTTGGAGGGGGCTGAAGCTTTCTTT. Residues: CASSLEGAEAFF.

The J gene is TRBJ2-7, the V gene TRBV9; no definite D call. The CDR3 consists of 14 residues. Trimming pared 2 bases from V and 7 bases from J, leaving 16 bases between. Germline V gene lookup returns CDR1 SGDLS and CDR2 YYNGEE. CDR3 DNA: TGTGCCAGCAGCGTGGGCCCCCCTGAGATTGAGCAGTACTTC. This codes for CASSVGPPEIEQYF.

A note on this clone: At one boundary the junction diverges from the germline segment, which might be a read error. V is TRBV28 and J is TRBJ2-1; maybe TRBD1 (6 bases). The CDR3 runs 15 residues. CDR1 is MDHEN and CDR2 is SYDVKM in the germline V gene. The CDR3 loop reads CTSSPGESSYNEQFF. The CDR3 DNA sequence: TGTACCAGCAGCCCAGGGGAGAGCTCCTACAATGAGCAGTTCTTC.

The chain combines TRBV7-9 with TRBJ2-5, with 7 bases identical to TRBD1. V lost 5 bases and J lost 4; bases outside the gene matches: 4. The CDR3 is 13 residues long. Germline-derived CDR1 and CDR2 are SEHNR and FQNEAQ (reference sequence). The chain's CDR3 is CASSLNRGETQYF. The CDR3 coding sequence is TGTGCCAGCAGCCTAAACAGGGGAGAGACCCAGTACTTC.

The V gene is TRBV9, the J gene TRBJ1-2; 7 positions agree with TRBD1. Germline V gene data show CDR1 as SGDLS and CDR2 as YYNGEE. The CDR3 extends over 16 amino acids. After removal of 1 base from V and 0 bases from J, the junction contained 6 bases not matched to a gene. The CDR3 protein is CASSVSTGQANYGYTF. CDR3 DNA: TGTGCCAGCAGCGTATCCACCGGACAGGCTAACTATGGCTACACCTTC.

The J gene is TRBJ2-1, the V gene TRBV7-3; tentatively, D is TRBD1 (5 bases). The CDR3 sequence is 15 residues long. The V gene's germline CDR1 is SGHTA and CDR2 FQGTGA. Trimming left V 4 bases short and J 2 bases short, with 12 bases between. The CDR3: CASSSGQPPYNEQFF. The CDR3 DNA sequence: TGTGCCAGCAGCTCCGGACAACCGCCCTACAATGAGCAGTTCTTC. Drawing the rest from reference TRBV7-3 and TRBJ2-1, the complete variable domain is GAGVSQTPSNKVTEKGKYVELRCDPISGHTALYWYRQSLGQGPEFLIYFQGTGAADDSGLPNDRFFAVRPEGSVSTLKIQRTERGDSAVYLCASSSGQPPYNEQFFGPGTRLTVL.

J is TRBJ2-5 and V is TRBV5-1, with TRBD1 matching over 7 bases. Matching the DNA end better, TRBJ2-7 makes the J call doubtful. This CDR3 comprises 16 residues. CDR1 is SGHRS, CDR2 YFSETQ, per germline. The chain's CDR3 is CASSSRSGTANYEQYF. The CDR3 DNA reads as TGCGCCAGCAGTAGTAGATCCGGGACAGCGAACTACGAGCAGTACTTC.

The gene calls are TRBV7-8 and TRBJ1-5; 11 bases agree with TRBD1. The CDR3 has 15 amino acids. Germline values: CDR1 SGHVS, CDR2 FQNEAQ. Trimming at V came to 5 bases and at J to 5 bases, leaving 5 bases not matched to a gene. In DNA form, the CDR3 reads TGTGCCAGCAGCCGCGGGACAGGGGGGGATCAGCCCCAGCATTTT. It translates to CASSRGTGGDQPQHF.

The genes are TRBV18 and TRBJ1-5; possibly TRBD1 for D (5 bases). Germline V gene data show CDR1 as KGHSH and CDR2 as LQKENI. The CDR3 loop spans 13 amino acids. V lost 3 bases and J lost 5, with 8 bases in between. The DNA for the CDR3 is TGTGCCAGCTCACCGGACACCCATCAGCCCCAGCATTTT. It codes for CASSPDTHQPQHF.

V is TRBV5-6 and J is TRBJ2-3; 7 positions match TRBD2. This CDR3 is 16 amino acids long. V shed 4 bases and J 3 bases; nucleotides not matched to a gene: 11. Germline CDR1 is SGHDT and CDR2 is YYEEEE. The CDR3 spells CASSAEAGEVTDTQYF. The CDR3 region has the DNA TGTGCCAGCAGCGCAGAGGCGGGAGAGGTGACAGATACGCAGTATTTT.

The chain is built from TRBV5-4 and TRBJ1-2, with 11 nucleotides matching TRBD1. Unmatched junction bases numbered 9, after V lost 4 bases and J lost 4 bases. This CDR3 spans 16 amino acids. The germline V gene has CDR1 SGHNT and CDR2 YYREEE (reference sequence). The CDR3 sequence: CASSEDRGPLLYGYTF. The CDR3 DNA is TGTGCCAGCAGCGAGGACAGGGGGCCCCTCCTCTATGGCTACACCTTC.

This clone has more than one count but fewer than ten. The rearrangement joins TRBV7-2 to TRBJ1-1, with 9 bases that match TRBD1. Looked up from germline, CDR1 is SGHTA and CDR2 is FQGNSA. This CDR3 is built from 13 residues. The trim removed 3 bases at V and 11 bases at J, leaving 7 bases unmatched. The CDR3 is CASSFRGQGLAFF. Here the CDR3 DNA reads TGTGCCAGCAGCTTCCGCGGACAGGGGCTGGCTTTCTTT.